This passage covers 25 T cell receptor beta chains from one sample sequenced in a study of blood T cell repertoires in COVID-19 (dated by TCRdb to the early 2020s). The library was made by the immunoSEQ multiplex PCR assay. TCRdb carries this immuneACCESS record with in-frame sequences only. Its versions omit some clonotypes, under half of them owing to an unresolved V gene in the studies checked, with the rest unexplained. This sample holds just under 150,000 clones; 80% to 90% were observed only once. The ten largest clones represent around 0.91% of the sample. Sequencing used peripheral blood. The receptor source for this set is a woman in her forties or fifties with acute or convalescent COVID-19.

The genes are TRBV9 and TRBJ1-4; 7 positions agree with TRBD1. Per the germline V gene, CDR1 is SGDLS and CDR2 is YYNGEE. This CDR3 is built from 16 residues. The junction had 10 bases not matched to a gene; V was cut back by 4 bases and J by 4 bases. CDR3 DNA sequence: TGTGCCAGCAGCCCTAACTTGACAGGGAGTAATGAAAAACTGTTTTTT. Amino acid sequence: CASSPNLTGSNEKLFF.

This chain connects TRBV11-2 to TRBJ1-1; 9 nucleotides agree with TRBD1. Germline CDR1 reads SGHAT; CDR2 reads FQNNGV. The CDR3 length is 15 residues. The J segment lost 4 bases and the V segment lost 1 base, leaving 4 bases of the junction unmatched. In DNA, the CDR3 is TGTGCCAGCAGCTTAGGTTGGGACAGGGCCACTGAAGCTTTCTTT. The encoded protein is CASSLGWDRATEAFF. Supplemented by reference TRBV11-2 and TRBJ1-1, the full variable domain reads EAGVAQSPRYKIIEKRQSVAFWCNPISGHATLYWYQQILGQGPKLLIQFQNNGVVDDSQLPKDRFSAERLKGVDSTLKIQPAKLEDSAVYLCASSLGWDRATEAFFGQGTRLTVV.

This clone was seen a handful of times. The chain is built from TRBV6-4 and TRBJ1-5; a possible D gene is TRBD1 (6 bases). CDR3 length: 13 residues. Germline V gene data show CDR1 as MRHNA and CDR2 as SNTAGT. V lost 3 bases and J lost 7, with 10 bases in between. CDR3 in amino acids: CASSEIQGQPQHF. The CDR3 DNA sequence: TGTGCCAGCAGTGAAATACAGGGCCAGCCCCAGCATTTT.

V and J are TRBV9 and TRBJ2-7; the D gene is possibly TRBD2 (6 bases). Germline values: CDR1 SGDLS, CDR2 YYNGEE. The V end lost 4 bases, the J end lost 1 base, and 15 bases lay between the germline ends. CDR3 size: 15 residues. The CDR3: CASSSLAGLSYEQYF. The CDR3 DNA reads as TGTGCCAGCAGCAGTCTTGCGGGATTATCCTACGAGCAGTACTTC.

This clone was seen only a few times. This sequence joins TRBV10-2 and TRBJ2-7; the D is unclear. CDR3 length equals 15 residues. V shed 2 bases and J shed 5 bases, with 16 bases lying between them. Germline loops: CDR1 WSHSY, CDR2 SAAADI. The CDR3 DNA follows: TGCGCCAGCAGTGAGCTGGCCTTCATCCTCAACGAGCAGTACTTC. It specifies CASSELAFILNEQYF.

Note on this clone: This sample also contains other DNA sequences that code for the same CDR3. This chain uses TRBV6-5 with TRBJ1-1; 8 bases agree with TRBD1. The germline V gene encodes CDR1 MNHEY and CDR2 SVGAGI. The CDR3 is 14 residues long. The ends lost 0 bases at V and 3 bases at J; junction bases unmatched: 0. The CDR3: CASSYSQGDTEAFF. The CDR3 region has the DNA TGTGCCAGCAGTTACTCACAGGGGGACACTGAAGCTTTCTTT.

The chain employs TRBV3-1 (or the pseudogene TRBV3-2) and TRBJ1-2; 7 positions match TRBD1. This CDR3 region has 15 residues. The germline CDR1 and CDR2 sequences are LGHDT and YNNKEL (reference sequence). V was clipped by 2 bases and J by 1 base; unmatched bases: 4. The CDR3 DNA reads TGTGCCAGCAGCCAACAGACAGGGCATAACTATGGCTACACCTTC. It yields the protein CASSQQTGHNYGYTF.

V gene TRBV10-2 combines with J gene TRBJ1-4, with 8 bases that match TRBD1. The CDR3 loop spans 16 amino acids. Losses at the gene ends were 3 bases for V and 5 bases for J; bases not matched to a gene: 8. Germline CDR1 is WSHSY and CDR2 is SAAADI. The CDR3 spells CASSDGTGRRNEKLFF. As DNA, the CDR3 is TGCGCCAGCAGTGACGGGACAGGACGGAGGAATGAAAAACTGTTTTTT.

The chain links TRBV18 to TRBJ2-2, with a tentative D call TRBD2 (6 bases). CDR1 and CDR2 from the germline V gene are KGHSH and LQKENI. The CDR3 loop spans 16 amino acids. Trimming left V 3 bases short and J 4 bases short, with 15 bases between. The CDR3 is CASSPVASVGTGELFF. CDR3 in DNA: TGTGCCAGCTCACCGGTGGCTAGCGTAGGCACCGGGGAGCTGTTTTTT.

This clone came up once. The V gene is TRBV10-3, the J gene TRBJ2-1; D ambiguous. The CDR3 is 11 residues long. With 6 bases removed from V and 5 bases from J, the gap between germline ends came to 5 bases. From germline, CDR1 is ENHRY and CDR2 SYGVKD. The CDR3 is CAISRDNEQFF. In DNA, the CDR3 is TGTGCCATCAGCCGGGACAATGAGCAGTTCTTC.

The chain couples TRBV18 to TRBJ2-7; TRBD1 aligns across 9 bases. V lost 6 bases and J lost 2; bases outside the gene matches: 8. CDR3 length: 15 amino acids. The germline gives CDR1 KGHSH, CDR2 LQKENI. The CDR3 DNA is TGTGCCAGCTCCCGGGGGACAGGGAACACCTACGAGCAGTACTTC. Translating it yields CASSRGTGNTYEQYF.

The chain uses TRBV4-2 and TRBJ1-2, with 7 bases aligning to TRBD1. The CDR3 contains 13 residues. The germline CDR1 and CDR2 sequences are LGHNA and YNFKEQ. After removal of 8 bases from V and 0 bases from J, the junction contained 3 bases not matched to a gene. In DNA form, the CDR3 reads TGTGCCAGCCGGGACAGATCTAACTATGGCTACACCTTC. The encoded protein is CASRDRSNYGYTF.

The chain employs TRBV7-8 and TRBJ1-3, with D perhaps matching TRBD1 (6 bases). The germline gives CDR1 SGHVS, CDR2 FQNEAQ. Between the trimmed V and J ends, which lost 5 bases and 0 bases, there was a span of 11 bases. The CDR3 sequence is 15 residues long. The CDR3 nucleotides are TGTGCCAGCAGCGAGACAGGTTTCTCTGGAAACACCATATATTTT. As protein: CASSETGFSGNTIYF.

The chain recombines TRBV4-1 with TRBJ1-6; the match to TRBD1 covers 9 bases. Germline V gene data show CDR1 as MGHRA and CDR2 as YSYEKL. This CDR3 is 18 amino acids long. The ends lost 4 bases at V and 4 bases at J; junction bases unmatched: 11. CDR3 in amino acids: CASSLQGAGVGYNSPLHF. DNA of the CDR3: TGCGCCAGCAGCCTACAGGGGGCCGGTGTCGGTTATAATTCACCCCTCCACTTT.

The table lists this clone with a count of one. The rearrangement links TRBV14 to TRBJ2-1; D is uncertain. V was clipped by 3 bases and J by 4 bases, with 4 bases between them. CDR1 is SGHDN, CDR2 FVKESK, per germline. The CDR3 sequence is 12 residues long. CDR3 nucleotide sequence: TGTGCCAGCAGCCACCTGTACAATGAGCAGTTCTTC. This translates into CASSHLYNEQFF.

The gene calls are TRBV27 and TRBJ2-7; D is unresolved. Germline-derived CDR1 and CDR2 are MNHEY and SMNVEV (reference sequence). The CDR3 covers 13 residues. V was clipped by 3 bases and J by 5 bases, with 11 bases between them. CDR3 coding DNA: TGTGCCAGCAGTTTTAGTAACCAAAACGAGCAGTACTTC. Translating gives CASSFSNQNEQYF.

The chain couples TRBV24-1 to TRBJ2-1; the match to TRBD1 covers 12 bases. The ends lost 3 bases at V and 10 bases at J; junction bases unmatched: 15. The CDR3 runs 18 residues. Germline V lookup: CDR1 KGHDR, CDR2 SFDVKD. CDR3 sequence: CATSDPWDRGLPRREQFF. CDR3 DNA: TGTGCCACCAGTGATCCGTGGGACAGGGGGCTCCCTAGGAGGGAGCAGTTCTTC.

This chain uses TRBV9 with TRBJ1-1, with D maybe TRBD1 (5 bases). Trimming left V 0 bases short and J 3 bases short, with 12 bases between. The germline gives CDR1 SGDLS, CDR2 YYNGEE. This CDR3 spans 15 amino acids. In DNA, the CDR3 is TGTGCCAGCAGCGTAGGGAAGGGGAGGGACACTGAAGCTTTCTTT. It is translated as CASSVGKGRDTEAFF.

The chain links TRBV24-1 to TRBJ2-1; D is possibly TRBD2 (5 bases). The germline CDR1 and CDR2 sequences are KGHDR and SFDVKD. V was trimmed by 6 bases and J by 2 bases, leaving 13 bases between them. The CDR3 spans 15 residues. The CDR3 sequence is CATSSNWTPYNEQFF. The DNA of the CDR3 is TGTGCCACCAGTTCGAACTGGACTCCCTACAATGAGCAGTTCTTC.

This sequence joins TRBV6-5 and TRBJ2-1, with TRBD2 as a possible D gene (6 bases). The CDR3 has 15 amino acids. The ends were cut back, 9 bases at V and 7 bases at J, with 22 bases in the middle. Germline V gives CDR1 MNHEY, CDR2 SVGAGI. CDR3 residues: CASNEVLALWNEQFF. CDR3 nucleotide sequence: TGTGCCAGTAATGAGGTGCTAGCGTTATGGAATGAGCAGTTCTTC.

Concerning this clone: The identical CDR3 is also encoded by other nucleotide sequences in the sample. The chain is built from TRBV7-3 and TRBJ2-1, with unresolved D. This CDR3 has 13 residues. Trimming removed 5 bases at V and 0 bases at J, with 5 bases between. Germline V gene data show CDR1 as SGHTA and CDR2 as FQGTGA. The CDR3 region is CASSPSSYNEQFF. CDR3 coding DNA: TGTGCCAGCAGCCCGAGCTCCTACAATGAGCAGTTCTTC.

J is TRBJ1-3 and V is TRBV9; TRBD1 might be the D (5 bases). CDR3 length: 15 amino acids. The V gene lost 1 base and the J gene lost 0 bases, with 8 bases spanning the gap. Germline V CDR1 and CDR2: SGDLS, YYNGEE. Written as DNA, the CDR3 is TGTGCCAGCAGCGTAACAGGAATCTCTGGAAACACCATATATTTT. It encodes CASSVTGISGNTIYF.

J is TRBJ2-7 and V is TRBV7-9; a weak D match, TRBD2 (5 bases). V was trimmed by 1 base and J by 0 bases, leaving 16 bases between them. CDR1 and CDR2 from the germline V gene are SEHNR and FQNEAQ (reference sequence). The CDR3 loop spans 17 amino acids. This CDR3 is CASSLVPGTASSYEQYF. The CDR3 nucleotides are TGTGCCAGCAGCTTAGTCCCGGGAACAGCTAGCTCCTACGAGCAGTACTTC.

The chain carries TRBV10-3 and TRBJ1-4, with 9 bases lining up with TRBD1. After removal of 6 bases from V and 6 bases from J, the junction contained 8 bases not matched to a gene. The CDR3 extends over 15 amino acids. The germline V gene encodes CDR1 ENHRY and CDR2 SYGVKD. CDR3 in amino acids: CAIRNTGGSDEKLFF. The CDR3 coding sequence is TGTGCCATCAGGAATACAGGGGGCAGTGATGAAAAACTGTTTTTT.

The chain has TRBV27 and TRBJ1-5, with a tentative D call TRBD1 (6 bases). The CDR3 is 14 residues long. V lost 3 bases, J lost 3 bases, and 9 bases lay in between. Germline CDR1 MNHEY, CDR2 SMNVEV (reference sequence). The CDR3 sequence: CASSLDRSNQPQHF. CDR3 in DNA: TGTGCCAGCAGTTTGGACAGATCCAATCAGCCCCAGCATTTT.